The TCR beta chain described here comes from a study of CD8 T cells in ankylosing spondylitis. Study findings and constraints: According to the report, clones linked to the disease were significantly enriched in matched synovial fluid samples taken from ankylosing spondylitis patients. A motif of roughly eight highly homologous TCR beta variants was seen as apparently characteristic of ankylosing spondylitis blood.

TCRdb reprocessed the 5' RACE reads via MiXCR and lists one record per CDR3 protein. Among just under 550,000 distinct CDR3 sequences, approximately 11% were seen once, and the ten largest hold approximately 6.2%. Trimming stripped 3 bases from V and 1 base from J, with 13 bases between. Germline V lookup: CDR1 MGHDK, CDR2 SYGVNS. This CDR3 is built from 15 residues. This clonotype showed up just a few times. Its antigen is not identified. V and J are TRBV25-1 and TRBJ2-7; the D call may be TRBD1 or TRBD2 (5 bases each). The TCR comes from a male donor with ankylosing spondylitis. The specimen sequenced was blood, either unsorted or a sorted T cell fraction (not recorded which). CDR3 in amino acids: CASSDPGTDSYEQYF. The CDR3 DNA reads as TGTGCCAGCAGTGACCCCGGGACGGATTCCTACGAGCAGTACTTC.